The 22 T cell receptor beta chains below all came from one sample that was sequenced in a study of blood T cell repertoires in COVID-19. TCRdb's copy holds only in-frame clones and misses some; the assay was immunoSEQ multiplex PCR. The repertoire holds roughly 90,000 clones, with 85% to 90% as singletons. Source material: peripheral blood. The receptors come from a woman at least 80 years old with active COVID-19.

The table lists this clone with a few counts. The chain carries TRBV19 and TRBJ1-1, with D perhaps matching TRBD1 (6 bases). V lost 8 bases, J lost 4 bases, and 20 bases lay in between. Germline V gene data show CDR1 as LNHDA and CDR2 as SQIVND (reference sequence). The CDR3 has 15 residues. The CDR3 region has the DNA TGTGCCAGTTCCCTTACAGGGAGTAGGGTCACTGAAGCTTTCTTT. It is translated as CASSLTGSRVTEAFF. The entire variable domain, with the rest obtained from reference TRBV19 and TRBJ1-1, is as follows: DGGITQSPKYLFRKEGQNVTLSCEQNLNHDAMYWYRQDPGQGLRLIYYSQIVNDFQKGDIAEGYSVSREKKESFPLTVTSAQKNPTAFYLCASSLTGSRVTEAFFGQGTRLTVV.

This sequence joins TRBV21-1 and TRBJ2-5; the table's D call TRBD2 went unverified against the DNA. TRBV21-1 is a recognized pseudogene. The CDR3 has 14 amino acids. The CDR3 nucleotides are TGTGCCAGCAGCCGTTTTGCGGGGGGGGAGACCCAGTACTTC. Protein sequence: CASSRFAGGETQYF.

This clone appeared once. At one of its ends the junction is not consistent with the germline gene, which may arise from a read error. The V call is TRBV29-1, the J call TRBJ2-5; 7 bases align to TRBD1. This CDR3 has 14 residues. Germline V gene sequence: CDR1 SQVTM, CDR2 ANQGSEA. The CDR3 DNA sequence: TGCAGCATTGAAAGGGACAGACTCTTGGAGACCCAGTACTTC. Protein product: CSIERDRLLETQYF.

This chain connects TRBV20-1 to TRBJ2-7; D not certain. Looked up from germline, CDR1 is DFQATT and CDR2 is SNEGSKA (reference sequence). CDR3 length equals 10 residues. Trimming shortened V by 6 bases and J by 5 bases, and 8 bases separated the two germline ends. CDR3 sequence reads: CSAISDEQYF. The DNA of the CDR3 is TGCAGTGCCATCTCGGACGAGCAGTACTTC.

This chain uses TRBV7-2 with TRBJ1-5; 7 nucleotides align to TRBD1. The CDR3 is 15 amino acids. Germline V lookup: CDR1 SGHTA, CDR2 FQGNSA. V was clipped by 5 bases and J by 3 bases; unmatched bases: 7. The DNA of the CDR3 is TGTGCCAGCAGCCCAAGGGGACAGATCAATCAGCCCCAGCATTTT. Translating it yields CASSPRGQINQPQHF.

Turning to this clone: A junction end diverges from the germline sequence, so it may reflect a read error. The chain links TRBV3-1 (or the pseudogene TRBV3-2) to TRBJ1-1; 10 bases fit TRBD1. The CDR3 spans 14 residues. The V gene's germline CDR1 is LGHDT and CDR2 YNNKEL (reference sequence). CDR3 DNA: TGTGCCAGCAGCCAGGGAGGGGACAGGGGCCATTTCGTCTTT. It encodes CASSQGGDRGHFVF.

The V call is TRBV7-9, the J call TRBJ2-5; 11 bases match TRBD1. The CDR3 has 15 amino acids. Germline-derived CDR1 and CDR2 are SEHNR and FQNEAQ (reference sequence). V lost 5 bases and J lost 5; bases outside the gene matches: 7. The CDR3 reads CASSDTGTGGETQYF. The CDR3 coding sequence is TGTGCCAGCAGCGACACCGGGACAGGGGGGGAGACCCAGTACTTC.

V and J are TRBV7-9 and TRBJ2-5; the match to TRBD2 covers 12 bases. The trim removed 5 bases at V and 7 bases at J, leaving 8 bases unmatched. The germline gives CDR1 SEHNR, CDR2 FQNEAQ (reference sequence). The CDR3 length is 15 residues. Here the CDR3 reads CASSAPGLAGGTQYF. The CDR3 region has the DNA TGTGCCAGCAGCGCCCCGGGACTAGCGGGTGGGACCCAGTACTTC.

This clone is a singleton in its sample. The chain joins TRBV5-6 to TRBJ2-2; 8 nucleotides line up with TRBD2. V shed 10 bases, J shed 2 bases, and the junction held 4 bases outside the gene matches. There are 13 residues in the CDR3. CDR1 is SGHDT and CDR2 is YYEEEE in the germline V gene. The CDR3 DNA reads as TGTGCCGCCGGGAGGGGTAACACCGGGGAGCTGTTTTTT. Protein product: CAAGRGNTGELFF.

The CDR3 sequence: CATRGAETDTQYF. In DNA form, the CDR3 reads TGTGCCACCCGGGGGGCTGAGACAGATACGCAGTATTTT. The chain links TRBV24-1 to TRBJ2-3; the D gene is possibly TRBD2 (7 bases). Germline V CDR1 and CDR2: KGHDR, SFDVKD. The CDR3 is 13 residues long. With 9 bases removed from V and 3 bases from J, the gap between germline ends came to 12 bases.

The chain employs TRBV18 and TRBJ1-6; no definite D call. Germline V lookup: CDR1 KGHSH, CDR2 LQKENI. Trimming removed 1 base from V and 4 bases from J, with 5 bases in between. This CDR3 is 14 amino acids long. The CDR3 is CASSPLGYNSPLHF. In nucleotides, the CDR3 is TGTGCCAGCTCACCACTCGGTTATAATTCACCCCTCCACTTT. The whole variable domain, remainder taken from reference TRBV18 and TRBJ1-6, is NAGVMQNPRHLVRRRGQEARLRCSPMKGHSHVYWYRQLPEEGLKFMVYLQKENIIDESGMPKERFSAEFPKEGPSILRIQQVVRGDSAAYFCASSPLGYNSPLHFGNGTRLTVT.

CDR3 protein: CASGTRQTGANVLTF. The CDR3, as DNA: TGTGCCAGTGGAACCAGACAGACCGGGGCCAACGTCCTGACTTTC. The chain has TRBV3-1 (or the pseudogene TRBV3-2) and TRBJ2-6, with D possibly matching TRBD1 (5 bases). In germline, CDR1 is LGHDT, CDR2 YNNKEL (reference sequence). The V gene lost 9 bases and the J gene lost 4 bases, with 16 bases spanning the gap. The CDR3 covers 15 residues.

Only one count was recorded for this clone. The chain joins TRBV18 to TRBJ2-1; 9 nucleotides align to TRBD1. The CDR3 is 16 residues long. The V segment lost 2 bases and the J segment 5 bases; nucleotides outside the gene matches: 7. Germline CDR1 and CDR2: KGHSH and LQKENI. The CDR3 DNA sequence: TGTGCCAGCTCACCATTACCGGGACAGGGTGACAATGAGCAGTTCTTC. It is translated as CASSPLPGQGDNEQFF. Using reference TRBV18 and TRBJ2-1 for the parts outside the CDR3, the full variable domain is NAGVMQNPRHLVRRRGQEARLRCSPMKGHSHVYWYRQLPEEGLKFMVYLQKENIIDESGMPKERFSAEFPKEGPSILRIQQVVRGDSAAYFCASSPLPGQGDNEQFFGPGTRLTVL.

Worth noting for this clone: Other DNA sequences of this sample code for an identical CDR3. The genes are TRBV5-4 and TRBJ2-1; the D is unclear. Germline CDR1 reads SGHNT; CDR2 reads YYREEE (reference sequence). V lost 0 bases and J lost 2, with 6 bases in between. The CDR3 has 14 residues. The CDR3 reads CASSLAGAYNEQFF. The DNA for the CDR3 is TGTGCCAGCAGCTTGGCGGGTGCCTACAATGAGCAGTTCTTC.

This chain connects TRBV12-3 or TRBV12-4 to TRBJ1-4, with TRBD1 identical over 7 bases. The CDR3 consists of 12 residues. After removal of 6 bases from V and 8 bases from J, the junction contained 3 bases not matched to a gene. CDR3 residues: CASSADREKLFF. CDR3 bases: TGTGCCAGCAGCGCGGACAGGGAAAAACTGTTTTTT.

This chain uses TRBV10-3 with TRBJ2-1; 9 bases match TRBD2. Germline values: CDR1 ENHRY, CDR2 SYGVKD. The CDR3 has 17 residues. Unmatched junction bases numbered 11, after V lost 2 bases and J lost 6 bases. The CDR3 sequence: CAISEGLLAGRANEQFF. In DNA form, the CDR3 reads TGTGCCATCAGTGAGGGTCTTCTAGCGGGACGCGCCAATGAGCAGTTCTTC.

The chain joins TRBV2 to TRBJ2-1; a weak D match, TRBD2 (6 bases). The V end lost 5 bases, the J end lost 4 bases, and 9 bases lay between the germline ends. CDR3 length: 13 residues. Looked up from germline, CDR1 is SNHLY and CDR2 is FYNNEI. The CDR3 region has the DNA TGTGCCAGCAGTCTCGGGGGATACAATGAGCAGTTCTTC. Amino acid sequence: CASSLGGYNEQFF.

The gene calls are TRBV5-5 and TRBJ2-7, with TRBD1 matching 10 bases. The ends lost 4 bases at V and 4 bases at J; junction bases unmatched: 8. The CDR3 length is 15 residues. CDR1 and CDR2 (germline): SGHKS, YYEKEE (reference sequence). This CDR3 reads CASSRTPGQGYEQYF. As DNA, the CDR3 is TGTGCCAGCAGCCGAACCCCGGGACAGGGGTACGAGCAGTACTTC.

This rearrangement joins TRBV28 to TRBJ2-2; TRBD2 aligns across 10 bases. CDR3 length equals 19 residues. CDR1 and CDR2 (germline): MDHEN, SYDVKM. Trimming removed 5 bases from V and 1 base from J; junction bases left unmatched: 13. The CDR3 spells CASSPHLRASGRNTGELFF. CDR3 sequence (DNA): TGTGCCAGCAGTCCCCACCTCCGGGCTAGCGGGAGGAACACCGGGGAGCTGTTTTTT.

The genes are TRBV21-1 and TRBJ1-2; TRBD1 is the table's D call, not checked against the DNA. TRBV21-1 is flagged as a pseudogene. The CDR3 is made up of 12 amino acids. The CDR3 DNA sequence: TGTGCCAGCAGCCCTGGCACGTATGGCTACACCTTC. It yields the protein CASSPGTYGYTF.

This chain joins TRBV9 and TRBJ2-1; D not certain. Trimming pared 0 bases from V and 9 bases from J, leaving 10 bases between. The CDR3 runs 13 residues. The germline gives CDR1 SGDLS, CDR2 YYNGEE. The CDR3 reads CASSVVGWPEQFF. CDR3 nucleotides: TGTGCCAGCAGCGTAGTCGGGTGGCCTGAGCAGTTCTTC.

The chain links TRBV5-4 to TRBJ2-1; 9 bases are shared with TRBD2. Germline CDR1 and CDR2: SGHNT and YYREEE (reference sequence). V trimming: 4 bases; J trimming: 2 bases; junction bases outside the gene matches: 16. This CDR3 is built from 19 residues. For the CDR3, the DNA is TGTGCCAGCAGCCCGGGAGGGAGTGCGGGACTAGCAACCTACAATGAGCAGTTCTTC. Protein sequence: CASSPGGSAGLATYNEQFF. The complete variable domain, with remaining parts taken from reference TRBV5-4 and TRBJ2-1, reads ETGVTQSPTHLIKTRGQQVTLRCSSQSGHNTVSWYQQALGQGPQFIFQYYREEENGRGNFPPRFSGLQFPNYSSELNVNALELDDSALYLCASSPGGSAGLATYNEQFFGPGTRLTVL.